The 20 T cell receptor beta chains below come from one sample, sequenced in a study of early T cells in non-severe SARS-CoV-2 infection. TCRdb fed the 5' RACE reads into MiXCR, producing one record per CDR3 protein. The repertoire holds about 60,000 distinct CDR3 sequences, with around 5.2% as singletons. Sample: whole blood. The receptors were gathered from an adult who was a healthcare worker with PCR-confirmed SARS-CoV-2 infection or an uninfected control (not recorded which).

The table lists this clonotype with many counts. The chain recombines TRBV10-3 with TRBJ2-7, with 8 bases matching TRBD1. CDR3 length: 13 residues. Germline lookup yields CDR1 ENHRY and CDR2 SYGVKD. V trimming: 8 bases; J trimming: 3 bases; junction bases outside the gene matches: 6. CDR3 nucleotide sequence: TGTGCCATCTACGAAGGACAGGGCTACGAGCAGTACTTC. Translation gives CAIYEGQGYEQYF.

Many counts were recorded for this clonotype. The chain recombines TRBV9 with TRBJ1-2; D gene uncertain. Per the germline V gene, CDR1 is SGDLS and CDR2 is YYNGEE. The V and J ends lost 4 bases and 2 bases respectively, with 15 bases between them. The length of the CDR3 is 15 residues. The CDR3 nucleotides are TGTGCCAGCAGCTCATGGGCCCCACGGAACTATGGCTACACCTTC. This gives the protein CASSSWAPRNYGYTF.

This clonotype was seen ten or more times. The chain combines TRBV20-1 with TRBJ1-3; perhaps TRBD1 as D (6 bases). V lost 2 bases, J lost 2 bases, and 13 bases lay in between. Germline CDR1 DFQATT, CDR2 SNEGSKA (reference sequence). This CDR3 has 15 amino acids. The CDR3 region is CSARYPRGTGNTIYF. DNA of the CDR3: TGCAGTGCTAGATACCCCAGGGGAACTGGAAACACCATATATTTT.

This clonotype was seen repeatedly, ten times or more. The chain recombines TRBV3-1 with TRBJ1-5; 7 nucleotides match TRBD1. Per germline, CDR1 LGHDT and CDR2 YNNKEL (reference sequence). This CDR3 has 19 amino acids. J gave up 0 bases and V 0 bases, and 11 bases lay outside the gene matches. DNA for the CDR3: TGTGCCAGCAGCCAAGAGGGTAGGGGGCTGGGATATAGCAATCAGCCCCAGCATTTT. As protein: CASSQEGRGLGYSNQPQHF.

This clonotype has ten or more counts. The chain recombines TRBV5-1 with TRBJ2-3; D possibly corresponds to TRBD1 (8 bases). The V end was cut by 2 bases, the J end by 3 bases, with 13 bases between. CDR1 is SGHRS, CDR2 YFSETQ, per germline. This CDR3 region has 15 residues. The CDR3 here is CASSLTGGGTDTQYF. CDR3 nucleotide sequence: TGCGCCAGCAGCTTAACAGGGGGAGGGACAGATACGCAGTATTTT.

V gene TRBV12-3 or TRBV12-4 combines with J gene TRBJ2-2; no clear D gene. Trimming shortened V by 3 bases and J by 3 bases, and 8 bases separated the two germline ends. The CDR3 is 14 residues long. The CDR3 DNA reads TGTGCCAGCAGTTTTATCAGATACACCGGGGAGCTGTTTTTT. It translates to CASSFIRYTGELFF.

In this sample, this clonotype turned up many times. The CDR3 loop is CASSPERTSGNNEQFF. The CDR3 nucleotides are TGCGCCAGCAGCCCGGAACGGACTAGCGGGAACAATGAGCAGTTCTTC. The genes are TRBV5-1 and TRBJ2-1, with 12 positions matching TRBD2. With V trimmed by 4 bases and J by 5 bases, 7 bases remained unmatched. The CDR3 loop spans 16 amino acids. Germline-derived CDR1 and CDR2 are SGHRS and YFSETQ.

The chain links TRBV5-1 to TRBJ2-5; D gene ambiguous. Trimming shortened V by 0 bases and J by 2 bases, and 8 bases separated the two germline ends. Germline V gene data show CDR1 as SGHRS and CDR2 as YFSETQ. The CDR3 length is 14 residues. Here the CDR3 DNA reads TGCGCCAGCAGCTTGGTGGCACAACAAGAGACCCAGTACTTC. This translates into CASSLVAQQETQYF.

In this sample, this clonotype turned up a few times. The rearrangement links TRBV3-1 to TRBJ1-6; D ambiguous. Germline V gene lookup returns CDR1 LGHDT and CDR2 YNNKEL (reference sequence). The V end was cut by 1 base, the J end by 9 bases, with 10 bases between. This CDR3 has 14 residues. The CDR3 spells CASSQAWGGSPLHF. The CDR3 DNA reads TGTGCCAGCAGCCAAGCCTGGGGAGGTTCACCCCTCCACTTT.

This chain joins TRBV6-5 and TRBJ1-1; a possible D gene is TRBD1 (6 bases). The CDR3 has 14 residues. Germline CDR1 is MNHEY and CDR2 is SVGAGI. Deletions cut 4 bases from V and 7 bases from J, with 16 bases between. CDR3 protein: CASSFSLGGIEAFF. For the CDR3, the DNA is TGTGCCAGCAGTTTCTCCTTGGGGGGCATTGAAGCTTTCTTT.

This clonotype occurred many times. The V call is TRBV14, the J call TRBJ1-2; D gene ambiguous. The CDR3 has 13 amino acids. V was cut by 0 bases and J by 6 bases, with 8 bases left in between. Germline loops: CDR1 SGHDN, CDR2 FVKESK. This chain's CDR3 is CASSQEFHDGYTF. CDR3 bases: TGTGCCAGCAGCCAAGAATTCCACGATGGCTACACCTTC.

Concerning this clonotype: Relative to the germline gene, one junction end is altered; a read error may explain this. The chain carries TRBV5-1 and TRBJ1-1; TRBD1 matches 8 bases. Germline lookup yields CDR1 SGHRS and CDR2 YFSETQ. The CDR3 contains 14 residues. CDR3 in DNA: TGCGCCAGCAGCCCAGGGACAGGCAACACTGAAGCTATCTTT. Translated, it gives CASSPGTGNTEAIF.

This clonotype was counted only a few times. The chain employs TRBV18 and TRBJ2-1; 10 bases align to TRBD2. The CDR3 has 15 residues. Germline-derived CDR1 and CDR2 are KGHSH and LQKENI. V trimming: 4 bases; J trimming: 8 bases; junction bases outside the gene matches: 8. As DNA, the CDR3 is TGTGCCAGCTCACGGCCGGGACTAGCGTCGGATGAGCAGTTCTTC. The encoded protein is CASSRPGLASDEQFF.

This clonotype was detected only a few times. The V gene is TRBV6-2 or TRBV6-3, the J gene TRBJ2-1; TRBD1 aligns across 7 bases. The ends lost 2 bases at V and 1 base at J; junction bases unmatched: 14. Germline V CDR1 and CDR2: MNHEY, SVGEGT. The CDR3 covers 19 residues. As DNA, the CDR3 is TGTGCCAGCAGTTACGCCCCGAGTCCCCCGGGACAGTCCTACAATGAGCAGTTCTTC. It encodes CASSYAPSPPGQSYNEQFF.

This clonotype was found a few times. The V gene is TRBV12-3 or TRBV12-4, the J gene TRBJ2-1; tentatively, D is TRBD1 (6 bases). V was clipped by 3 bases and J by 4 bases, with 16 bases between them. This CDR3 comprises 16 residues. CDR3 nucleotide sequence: TGTGCCAGCAGTTTGGGGTTAACAGGGTGGTACAATGAGCAGTTCTTC. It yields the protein CASSLGLTGWYNEQFF.

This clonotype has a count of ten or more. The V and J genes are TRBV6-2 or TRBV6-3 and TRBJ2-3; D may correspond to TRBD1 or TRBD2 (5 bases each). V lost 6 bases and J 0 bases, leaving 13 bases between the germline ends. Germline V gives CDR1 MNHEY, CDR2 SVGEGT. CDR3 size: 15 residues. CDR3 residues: CASRTPGRSTDTQYF. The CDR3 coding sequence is TGTGCCAGCAGGACCCCGGGGCGGAGCACAGATACGCAGTATTTT.

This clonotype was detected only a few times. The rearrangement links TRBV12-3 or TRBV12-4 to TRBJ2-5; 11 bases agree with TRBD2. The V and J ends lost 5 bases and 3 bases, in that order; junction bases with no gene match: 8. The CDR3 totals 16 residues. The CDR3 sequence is CASSEGTSGPEETQYF. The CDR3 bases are TGTGCCAGCAGTGAAGGGACTAGCGGACCTGAAGAGACCCAGTACTTC.

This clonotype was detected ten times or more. The CDR3 protein is CASAGLASTDTQYF. CDR3 DNA: TGCGCCAGCGCCGGGTTAGCTAGCACAGATACGCAGTATTTT. The chain combines TRBV4-3 with TRBJ2-3; no definite D call. Germline CDR1 is LGHNA and CDR2 is YSLEER. V dropped 8 bases and J dropped 0 bases, with 12 bases sitting between them. The CDR3 is 14 amino acids.

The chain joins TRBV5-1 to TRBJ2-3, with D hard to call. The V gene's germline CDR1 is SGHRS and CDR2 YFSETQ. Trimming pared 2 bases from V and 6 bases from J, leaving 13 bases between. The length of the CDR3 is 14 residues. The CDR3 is CASSFSGLADTQYF. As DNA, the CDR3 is TGCGCCAGCAGCTTTTCGGGCCTGGCGGATACGCAGTATTTT.

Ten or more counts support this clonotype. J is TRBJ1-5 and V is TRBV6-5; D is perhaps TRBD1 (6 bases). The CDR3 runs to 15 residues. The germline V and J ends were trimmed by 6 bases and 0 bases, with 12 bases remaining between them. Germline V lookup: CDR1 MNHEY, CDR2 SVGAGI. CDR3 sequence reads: CASSRTADSNQPQHF. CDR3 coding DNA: TGTGCCAGCAGCAGGACAGCAGATAGCAATCAGCCCCAGCATTTT.